This T cell receptor beta chain was observed in a study of shared clonotypes between healthy human individuals. The naive CD8 population came from CD45RO-negative cells selected for CCR7, without terminally differentiated effector memory CD45RA+ cells. This CDR3 contains 15 residues. Between the trimmed V and J ends, which lost 3 bases and 4 bases, there was a span of 16 bases. Germline CDR1 is SGDLS and CDR2 is YYNGEE. This clone was seen once. Several immunoSEQ plates received, in even portions, the genomic DNA of each subset. The repertoire was sequenced with immunoSEQ multiplex PCR; TCRdb's copy has only in-frame clones and lacks some. The data contain about 2 million clones, over 85% of them seen just once; the ten biggest clones take up about 1.1%.

The V and J genes are TRBV9 and TRBJ1-2; D might be TRBD1 (5 bases). This TCR came from a man aged 18 to 29 in good health. Sequenced material: naive CD8+ T cells sorted from blood. DNA for the CDR3: TGTGCCAGCAGCGAAACCCCCGGGGACTTCTATGGCTACACCTTC. This encodes CASSETPGDFYGYTF.